This T cell receptor beta chain emerged from a study of graft-versus-host responses after intestinal transplantation. Study results and limitations: Early post-transplant declines in HvG were associated with peak levels of circulating GvH clones. Clonal ratios of graft-versus-host to host-versus-graft in allografts were high for patients exhibiting graft-donor T cell macrochimerism.

Notes on this clone: The antigen is not known.

TCRdb's table, derived via immunoSEQ multiplex PCR, lists solely in-frame clones and lacks some. This table has about 43,000 clones, about 94% appearing once. Germline CDR1 and CDR2: SNHLY and FYNNEI. The CDR3 runs 13 residues. The V end lost 7 bases, the J end lost 3 bases, and 12 bases lay between the germline ends. The sample was PBMCs, taken approximately 360 days after intestinal transplant. This sequence originates from a human patient who received an intestinal transplant, so some T cells may come from the graft donor. The rearrangement uses TRBV2 and TRBJ1-2; unclear D gene. CDR3 nucleotides: TGTGCCAGCATGACTGACACGGACTATGGCTACACCTTC. This translates into CASMTDTDYGYTF.